The clone carrying this TCR beta chain has a count of ten or more. Antigen: not known. TCRdb reanalysed the reads using MiXCR and keeps one entry per CDR3 protein. The sample comprises more than 200,000 distinct CDR3 sequences, approximately 10% of which are singletons, and approximately 15% rests with the top ten. The data stem from a study of T cell repertoires in cytomegalovirus infection. About the study: Public TCR beta signatures provided an indication of both CMV infection and a matching HLA type.

Findings and limits, study-wide: HLA-C-restricted CMV clonotypes gave the most frequent clonotype in two of eight donors.

Germline V CDR1 and CDR2: DFQATT, SNEGSKA (reference sequence). V gave up 4 bases and J gave up 8 bases; unmatched junction bases: 16. The CDR3 contains 15 residues. This chain connects TRBV20-1 to TRBJ1-2, with 7 bases identical to TRBD1. Sequenced: PBMCs. This TCR derives from a human donor in good health (CMV status not recorded). Some clones in this sample may be carry-over from other donors' samples. The CDR3 region is CSATQRTGDEGGYTF. CDR3 nucleotides: TGCAGTGCTACCCAGAGGACAGGTGATGAAGGAGGCTACACCTTC.